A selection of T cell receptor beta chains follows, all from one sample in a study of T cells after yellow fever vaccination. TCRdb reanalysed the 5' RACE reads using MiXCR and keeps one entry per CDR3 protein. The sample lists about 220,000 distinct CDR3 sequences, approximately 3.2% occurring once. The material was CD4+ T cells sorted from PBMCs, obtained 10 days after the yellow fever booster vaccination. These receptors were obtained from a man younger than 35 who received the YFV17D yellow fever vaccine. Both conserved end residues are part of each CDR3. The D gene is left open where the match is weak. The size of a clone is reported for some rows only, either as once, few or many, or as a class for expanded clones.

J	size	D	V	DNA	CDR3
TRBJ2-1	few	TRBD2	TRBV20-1	TGCAGTGCTGACCCCAAGGGACTAGCGGGGGACAATGAGCAGTTCTTC	CSADPKGLAGDNEQFF
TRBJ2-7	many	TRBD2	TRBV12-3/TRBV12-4	TGTGCCAGCAGTCCCCTCGGACTAGACTACGAGCAGTACTTC	CASSPLGLDYEQYF
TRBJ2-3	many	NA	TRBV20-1	TGCAGTGCTAGAGATACGAGAGTTACGCAGTATTTT	CSARDTRVTQYF
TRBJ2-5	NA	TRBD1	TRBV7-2	TGTGCCAGCAGCCCCCAGCGAGGGGGCGGAGAGACCCAGTACTTC	CASSPQRGGGETQYF
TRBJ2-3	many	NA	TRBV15	TGTGCCACCAGCAGAGGAGGGGCCGGGGTTCCCGATACGCAGTATTTT	CATSRGGAGVPDTQYF
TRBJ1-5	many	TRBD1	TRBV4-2	TGTGCCAGCAGCCGGGACAGGGGGCGCGAGCCCCAGCATTTT	CASSRDRGREPQHF
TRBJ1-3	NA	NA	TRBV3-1	TGTGCCAGCAGCCAAACGGTTAGCTCTGGAAACACCATATATTTT	CASSQTVSSGNTIYF
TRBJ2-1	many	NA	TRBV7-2	TGTGCCAGCAGCTTAGGGGGGGGCCTGTCGAATGAGCAGTTCTTC	CASSLGGGLSNEQFF
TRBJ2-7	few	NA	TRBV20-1	TGCAGTGCTACGGGGGGCATCTACGAGCAGTACTTC	CSATGGIYEQYF
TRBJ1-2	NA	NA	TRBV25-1	TGTGCCAGCAGTGTAGGGGCTGCCGAAACCTACTATGGCTACACCTTC	CASSVGAAETYYGYTF
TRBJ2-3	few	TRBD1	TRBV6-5	TGTGCCAGCAGCCGAATACGACCGGGACAGGGGTGGCCAGATACGCAGTATTTT	CASSRIRPGQGWPDTQYF
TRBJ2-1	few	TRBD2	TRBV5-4	TGTGCCAGCACCCGGACTAGCGCCTCCTACAATGAGCAGTTCTTC	CASTRTSASYNEQFF
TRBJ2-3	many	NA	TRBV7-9	TGTGCCAGCAGCTTTGTGGCTAAACAGGACCGCGCAGATACGCAGTATTTT	CASSFVAKQDRADTQYF
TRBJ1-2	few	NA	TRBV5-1	TGCGCCAGCAGCTTGGTATCAGGGAACGCTAACTATGGCTACACCTTC	CASSLVSGNANYGYTF
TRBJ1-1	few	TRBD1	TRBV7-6	TGTGCCAGCAGCTTAGGGGGACAGGGAGATACTGAAGCTTTCTTT	CASSLGGQGDTEAFF
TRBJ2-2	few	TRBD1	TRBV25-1	TGTGCCAGCAGTCCCAACAGGGGGTACACCGGGGAGCTGTTTTTT	CASSPNRGYTGELFF
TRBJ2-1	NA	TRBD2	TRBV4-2	TGTGCCAGCAGCCAAGATCTTGCTAGCGGGGGGTATGAGCAGTTCTTC	CASSQDLASGGYEQFF
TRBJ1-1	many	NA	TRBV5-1	TGCGCCAGCAGCTTGGTTTGGGGAAGAGGGAACACTGAAGCTTTCTTT	CASSLVWGRGNTEAFF
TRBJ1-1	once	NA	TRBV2	TGTGCCAGCAGGGCGCAAACTCTGGGGGATGAAGCTTTCTTT	CASRAQTLGDEAFF
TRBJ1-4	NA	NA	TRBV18	TGTGCCAGCTCACCATTCGGGGCTGAGGAAAAACTGTTTTTT	CASSPFGAEEKLFF
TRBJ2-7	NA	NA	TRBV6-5	TGTGCCAGCAGCCAAGACCGACAGTGGTCTTTTTACGAGCAGTACTTC	CASSQDRQWSFYEQYF
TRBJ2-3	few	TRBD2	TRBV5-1	TGCGCCAGCAGCTTGCAGACTAGCGGGGGCTATACAGATACGCAGTATTTT	CASSLQTSGGYTDTQYF
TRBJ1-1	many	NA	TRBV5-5	TGTGCCAGCGCCGTTTTGATGCCTGAAGCTTTCTTT	CASAVLMPEAFF
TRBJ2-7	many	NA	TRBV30	TGTGCCTGGAGTGTAGGAGACGGAAGCTCCTACGAGCAGTACTTC	CAWSVGDGSSYEQYF
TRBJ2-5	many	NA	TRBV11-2	TGTGCCAGCAGCTTCGGGGCAGGACAAGAGACCCAGTACTTC	CASSFGAGQETQYF
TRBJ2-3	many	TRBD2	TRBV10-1	TGCGCCAGCAGTGGGAGGACTAGCGGGGACACAGATACGCAGTATTTT	CASSGRTSGDTDTQYF
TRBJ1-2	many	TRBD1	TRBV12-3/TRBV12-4	TGTGCCAGCAGCCTTCAGTCAGGGGGCGATGGCTACACCTTC	CASSLQSGGDGYTF
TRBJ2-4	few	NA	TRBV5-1	TGCGCCAGCAGAGAGGGAGCCAAAAACATTCAGTACTTC	CASREGAKNIQYF
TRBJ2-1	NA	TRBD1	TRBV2	TGTGCCAGTACCGGGACAGCCAACAATGAGCAGTTCTTC	CASTGTANNEQFF
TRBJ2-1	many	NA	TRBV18	TGTGCCAGCTCACCACCCTTTTACGGGGGTAGGTCCAATGAGCAGTTCTTC	CASSPPFYGGRSNEQFF
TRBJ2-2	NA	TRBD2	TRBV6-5	TGTGCCAGCAGTTACTGGGGGGGTTCCCCCGGGGAGCTGTTTTTT	CASSYWGGSPGELFF
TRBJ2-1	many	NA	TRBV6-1	TGTGCCAGCAGTCGCAATGAGCAGTTCTTC	CASSRNEQFF
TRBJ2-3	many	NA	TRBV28	TGTGCCAGCAGTTCGTTGACAGGGAGGTCCCCAGATACGCAGTATTTT	CASSSLTGRSPDTQYF
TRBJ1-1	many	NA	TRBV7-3	TGTGCCAGCAGCTTACTGACGTCCACTGAAGCTTTCTTT	CASSLLTSTEAFF
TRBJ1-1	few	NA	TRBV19	TGTGCCAGTAGTATTAACAGCTACAACACTGAAGCTTTCTTT	CASSINSYNTEAFF
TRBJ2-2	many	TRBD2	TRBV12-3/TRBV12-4	TGTGCCAGCGGTGGACTAGCGGGGAACACCGGGGAGCTGTTTTTT	CASGGLAGNTGELFF
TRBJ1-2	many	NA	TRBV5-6	TGTGCCAGCAGCTCCCCCCACACGATCGGATCCAACTATGGCTACACCTTC	CASSSPHTIGSNYGYTF
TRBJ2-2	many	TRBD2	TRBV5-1	TGCGCCAGCAGCTTGGCCATGGTAGCGGGGGGCCGCGCCCCCCTCACCGGGGAGCTGTTTTTT	CASSLAMVAGGRAPLTGELFF
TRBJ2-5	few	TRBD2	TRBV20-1	TGCAGTGCTAGAGGCGCGGGGGGGACCCAGTACTTC	CSARGAGGTQYF
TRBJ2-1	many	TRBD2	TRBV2	TGTGCCAGCCCGCGGGGGACTACCGGGTATGAGCAGTTCTTC	CASPRGTTGYEQFF
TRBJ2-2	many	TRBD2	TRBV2	TGTGCCAGTTCGGGACTAGCGAACACCGGGGAGCTGTTTTTT	CASSGLANTGELFF
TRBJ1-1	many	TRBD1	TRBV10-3	TGTGCCATCAGTGGCTACGGACAGGGACGGAACACTGAAGCTTTCTTT	CAISGYGQGRNTEAFF
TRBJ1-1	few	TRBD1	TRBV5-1	TGCGCCAGCAGCTTCCGGCAGGGGGACACTGAAGCTTTCTTT	CASSFRQGDTEAFF
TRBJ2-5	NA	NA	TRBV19	TGTGCCAGTAGTGGGACTCTTCAAGAGACCCAGTACTTC	CASSGTLQETQYF
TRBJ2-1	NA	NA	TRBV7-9	TGTGCCAGCAGCCAAAACAGTCGCTCCTACAATGAGCAGTTCTTC	CASSQNSRSYNEQFF
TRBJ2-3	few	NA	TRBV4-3	TGCGCCAGCAGCCAGCAGGCCTGGGGGGGGCCGGTCCATACGCAGTATTTT	CASSQQAWGGPVHTQYF
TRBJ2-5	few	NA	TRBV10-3	TGTGCCACCCGCCGGGCCCAAGAGACCCAGTACTTC	CATRRAQETQYF
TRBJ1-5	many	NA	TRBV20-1	TGCAGTGCTATGGGTACTTATCAGCCCCAGCATTTT	CSAMGTYQPQHF
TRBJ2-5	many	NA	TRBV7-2	TGTGCCAGCAGCTTATTGTGGGAGACCCAGTACTTC	CASSLLWETQYF
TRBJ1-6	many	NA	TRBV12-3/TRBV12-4	TGTGCCAGCAGTTCCGGCGGATTCTCCTATAATTCACCCCTCCACTTT	CASSSGGFSYNSPLHF
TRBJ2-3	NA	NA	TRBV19	TGTGCCAGTAGTATTGGGACTGGAGATACGCAGTATTTT	CASSIGTGDTQYF
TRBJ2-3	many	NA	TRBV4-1	TGCGCCAGCAGCCTTCTCCTAGGGGCCCTCAGCGCAGATACGCAGTATTTT	CASSLLLGALSADTQYF
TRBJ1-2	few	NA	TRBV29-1	TGCAGCGTTAAGGGAAGAGATTATGGCTACACCTTC	CSVKGRDYGYTF
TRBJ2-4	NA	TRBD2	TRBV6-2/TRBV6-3	TGTGCCAGCAGTTACCGGGGGGTGGTCAAAAACATTCAGTACTTC	CASSYRGVVKNIQYF
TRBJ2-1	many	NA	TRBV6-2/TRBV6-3	TGTGCCAGCAGCGAACAGGCCTCCTACAATGAGCAGTTCTTC	CASSEQASYNEQFF
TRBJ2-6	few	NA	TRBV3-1	TGTGCCAGCAGCCAAGAAGATGGGGCCAACGTCCTGACTTTC	CASSQEDGANVLTF
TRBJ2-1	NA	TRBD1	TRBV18	TGTGCCAGCTCTCCAAGGACAGGGCGGATCAATGAGCAGTTCTTC	CASSPRTGRINEQFF